This T cell receptor (beta chain) stems from a study of T cells in Graves' hyperthyroidism and ophthalmopathy. Graves' hyperthyroidism was deemed stable absent ophthalmopathy progression within 18 months. Based on clinical symptoms, serum thyroxine and TRAb, thyroid ultrasound and orbital computed tomography, diagnoses were reached. PBMCs were derived from 10 ml fresh peripheral blood. In regard to this clonotype: This may be a read error: a much more frequent sequence differs by one nucleotide.

Researchers took RNA transcripts and amplified the TCR beta CDR3 regions from them. The HTBI primer set drove a first-round RT-PCR of the TCR CDR3. Using its own MiXCR run on the multiplex PCR reads, TCRdb lists one record per CDR3 protein. The sample gives under 400,000 distinct CDR3 sequences, roughly 13% of which show up once; 9.5% to 12% is in the top ten. CDR3 size: 16 residues. CDR1 KGHDR and CDR2 SFDVKD come from the germline V gene. The sequencing input was blood. The clonotype comes from a woman aged 55 to 70 with Graves' hyperthyroidism. The chain uses TRBV24-1 and TRBJ2-1; D is unclear. CDR3 amino acids: CATNDSFLAAYNEQFF. CDR3 DNA: TGTGCCACCAATGATTCGTTTCTTGCAGCGTACAATGAGCAGTTCTTC.